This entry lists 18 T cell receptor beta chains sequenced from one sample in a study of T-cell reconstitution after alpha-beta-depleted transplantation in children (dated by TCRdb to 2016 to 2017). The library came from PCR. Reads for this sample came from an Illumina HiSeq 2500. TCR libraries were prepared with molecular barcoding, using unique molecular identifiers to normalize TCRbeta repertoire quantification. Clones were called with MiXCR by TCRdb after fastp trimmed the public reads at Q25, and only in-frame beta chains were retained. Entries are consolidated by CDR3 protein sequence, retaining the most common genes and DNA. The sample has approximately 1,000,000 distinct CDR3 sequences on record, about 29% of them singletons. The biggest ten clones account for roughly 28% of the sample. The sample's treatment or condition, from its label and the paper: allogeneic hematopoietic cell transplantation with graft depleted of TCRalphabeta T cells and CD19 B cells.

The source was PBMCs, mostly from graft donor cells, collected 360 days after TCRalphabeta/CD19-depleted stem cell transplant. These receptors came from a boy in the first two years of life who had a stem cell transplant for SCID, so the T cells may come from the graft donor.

CDR3 sequence: CASSWDRSSGNTIYF. The CDR3 nucleotides are TGTGCCAGCAGCTGGGACAGGAGCTCTGGAAACACCATATATTTT. V usage is TRBV7-2 and J usage is TRBJ1-3, with 8 bases identical to TRBD1. The CDR3 covers 15 residues. Germline trimming cut 4 bases from V and 0 bases from J; bases unmatched to any gene: 2. Germline CDR1 reads SGHTA; CDR2 reads FQGNSA.

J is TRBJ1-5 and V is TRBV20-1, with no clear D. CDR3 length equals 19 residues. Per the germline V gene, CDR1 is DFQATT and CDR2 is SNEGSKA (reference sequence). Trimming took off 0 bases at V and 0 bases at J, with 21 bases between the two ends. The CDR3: CSARDSLLEGLHSNQPQHF. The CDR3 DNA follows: TGCAGTGCTAGAGACTCTCTCCTTGAGGGCTTACATAGCAATCAGCCCCAGCATTTT.

The CDR3: CAISESRSGGINEQFF. The CDR3 nucleotides are TGTGCCATCAGTGAGTCTCGGAGCGGGGGGATCAATGAGCAGTTCTTC. V is TRBV10-3 and J is TRBJ2-1, with 9 bases that match TRBD2. This CDR3 comprises 16 residues. CDR1 ENHRY and CDR2 SYGVKD come from the germline V gene. V was clipped by 0 bases and J by 6 bases; unmatched bases: 6.

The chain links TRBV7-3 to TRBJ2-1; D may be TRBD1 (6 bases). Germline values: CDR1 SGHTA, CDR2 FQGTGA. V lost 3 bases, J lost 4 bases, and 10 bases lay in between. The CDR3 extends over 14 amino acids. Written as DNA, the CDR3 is TGTGCCAGCAGCTTGGACAGCCATTACAATGAGCAGTTCTTC. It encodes CASSLDSHYNEQFF.

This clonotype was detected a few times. CDR3 region: CSAGTQLKNIQYF. The CDR3 coding sequence is TGCAGTGCTGGGACCCAATTGAAAAACATTCAGTACTTC. V gene TRBV20-1 combines with J gene TRBJ2-4, with D possibly being TRBD1 or TRBD2 (5 bases each). CDR3 length: 13 amino acids. V was pared by 5 bases and J by 4 bases, with 12 bases between. Germline CDR1 reads DFQATT; CDR2 reads SNEGSKA (reference sequence).

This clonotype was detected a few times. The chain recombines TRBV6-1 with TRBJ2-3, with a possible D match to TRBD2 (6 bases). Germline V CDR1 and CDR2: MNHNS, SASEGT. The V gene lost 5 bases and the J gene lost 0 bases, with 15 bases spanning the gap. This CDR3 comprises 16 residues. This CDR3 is CASSRLGGGSTDTQYF. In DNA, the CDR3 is TGTGCCAGCAGTCGCCTCGGGGGTGGGAGCACAGATACGCAGTATTTT.

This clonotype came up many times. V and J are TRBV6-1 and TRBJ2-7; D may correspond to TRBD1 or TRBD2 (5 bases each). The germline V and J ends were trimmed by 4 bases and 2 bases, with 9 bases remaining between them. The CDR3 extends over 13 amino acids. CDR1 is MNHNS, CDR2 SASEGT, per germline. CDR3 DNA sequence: TGTGCCAGCAGTGGGGACGGCACCTACGAGCAGTACTTC. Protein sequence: CASSGDGTYEQYF.

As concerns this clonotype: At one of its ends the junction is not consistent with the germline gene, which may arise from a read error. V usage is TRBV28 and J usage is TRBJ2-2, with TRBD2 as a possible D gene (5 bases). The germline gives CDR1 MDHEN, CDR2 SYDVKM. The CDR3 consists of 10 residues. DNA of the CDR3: TGCGGGGTAGGCACCGGGGAGCTGTTTTTT. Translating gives CGVGTGELFF.

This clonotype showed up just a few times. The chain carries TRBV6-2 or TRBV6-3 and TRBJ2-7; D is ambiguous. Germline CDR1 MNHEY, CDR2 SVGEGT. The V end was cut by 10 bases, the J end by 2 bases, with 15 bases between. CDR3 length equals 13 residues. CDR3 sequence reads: CATSPDATYEQYF. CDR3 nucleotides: TGTGCCACAAGCCCGGACGCTACCTACGAGCAGTACTTC.

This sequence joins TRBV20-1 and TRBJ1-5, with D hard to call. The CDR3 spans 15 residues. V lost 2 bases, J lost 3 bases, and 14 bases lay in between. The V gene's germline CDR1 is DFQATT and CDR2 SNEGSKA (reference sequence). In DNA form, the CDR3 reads TGCAGTGCTAGATCATCACACGGGAACAATCAGCCCCAGCATTTT. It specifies CSARSSHGNNQPQHF.

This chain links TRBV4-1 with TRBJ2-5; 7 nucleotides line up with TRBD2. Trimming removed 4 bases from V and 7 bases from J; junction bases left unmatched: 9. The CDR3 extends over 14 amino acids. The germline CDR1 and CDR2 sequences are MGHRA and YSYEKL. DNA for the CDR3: TGCGCCAGCAGCCGGGCGGGGGAACAATGGACCCAGTACTTC. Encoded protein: CASSRAGEQWTQYF.

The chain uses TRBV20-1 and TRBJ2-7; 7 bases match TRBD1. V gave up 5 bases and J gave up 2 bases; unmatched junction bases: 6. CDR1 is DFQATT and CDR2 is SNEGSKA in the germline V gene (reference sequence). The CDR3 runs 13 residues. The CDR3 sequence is CSAGQADTYEQYF. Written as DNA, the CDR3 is TGCAGTGCTGGACAGGCGGACACCTACGAGCAGTACTTC.

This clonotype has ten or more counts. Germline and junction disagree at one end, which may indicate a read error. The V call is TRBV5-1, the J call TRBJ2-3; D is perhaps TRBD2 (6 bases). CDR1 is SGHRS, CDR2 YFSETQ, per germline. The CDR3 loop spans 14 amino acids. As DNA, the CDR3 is TGTGCCAGCAGTTTCGGGGGAAGCACAGATACGCAGTATTTT. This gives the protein CASSFGGSTDTQYF.

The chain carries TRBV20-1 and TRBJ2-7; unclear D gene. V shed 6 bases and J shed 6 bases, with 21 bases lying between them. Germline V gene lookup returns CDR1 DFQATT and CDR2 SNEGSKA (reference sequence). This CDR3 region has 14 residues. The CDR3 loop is CSAVASGRSAEQYF. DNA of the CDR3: TGCAGTGCCGTGGCTTCGGGTAGATCGGCCGAGCAGTACTTC.

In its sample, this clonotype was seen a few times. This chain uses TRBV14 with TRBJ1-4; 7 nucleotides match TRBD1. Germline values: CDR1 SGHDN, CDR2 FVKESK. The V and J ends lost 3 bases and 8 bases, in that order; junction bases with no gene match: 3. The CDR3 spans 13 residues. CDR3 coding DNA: TGTGCCAGCAGCCACAGGGGGGGCGAAAAACTGTTTTTT. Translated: CASSHRGGEKLFF.

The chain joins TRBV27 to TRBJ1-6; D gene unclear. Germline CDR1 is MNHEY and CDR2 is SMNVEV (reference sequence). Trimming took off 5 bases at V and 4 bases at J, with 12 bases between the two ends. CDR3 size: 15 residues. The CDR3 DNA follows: TGTGCCAGCAGTCTAGCCCCAGCGTATAATTCACCCCTCCACTTT. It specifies CASSLAPAYNSPLHF.

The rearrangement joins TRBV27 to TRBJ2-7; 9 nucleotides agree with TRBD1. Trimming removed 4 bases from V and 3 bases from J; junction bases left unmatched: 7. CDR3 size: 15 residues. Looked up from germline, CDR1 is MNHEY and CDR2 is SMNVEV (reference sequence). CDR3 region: CASSWSGTGFYEQYF. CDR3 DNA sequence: TGTGCCAGCAGTTGGTCCGGGACAGGGTTCTACGAGCAGTACTTC.

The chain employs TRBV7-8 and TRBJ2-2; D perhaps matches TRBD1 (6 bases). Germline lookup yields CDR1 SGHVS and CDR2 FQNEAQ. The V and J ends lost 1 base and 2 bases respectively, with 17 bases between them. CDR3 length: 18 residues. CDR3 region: CASSLVAVRDTNTGELFF. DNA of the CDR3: TGTGCCAGCAGCTTAGTCGCGGTCCGGGACACAAACACCGGGGAGCTGTTTTTT.